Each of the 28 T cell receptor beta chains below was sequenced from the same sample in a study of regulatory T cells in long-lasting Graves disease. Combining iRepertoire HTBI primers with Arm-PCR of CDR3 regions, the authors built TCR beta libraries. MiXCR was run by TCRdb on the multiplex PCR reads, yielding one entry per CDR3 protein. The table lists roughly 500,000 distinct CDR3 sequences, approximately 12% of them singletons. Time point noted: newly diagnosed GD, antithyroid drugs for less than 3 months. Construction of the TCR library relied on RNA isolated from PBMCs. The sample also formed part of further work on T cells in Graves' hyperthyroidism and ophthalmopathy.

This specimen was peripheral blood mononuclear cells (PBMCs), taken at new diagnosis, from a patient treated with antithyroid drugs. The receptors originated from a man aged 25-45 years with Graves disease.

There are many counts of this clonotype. Here the CDR3 DNA reads TGTGCCATCAGGGACTCCGGGACAGGGGTCACAGATACGCAGTATTTT. Amino acid sequence: CAIRDSGTGVTDTQYF. The genes are TRBV10-3 and TRBJ2-3; 10 bases map to TRBD1. The CDR3 spans 16 residues. CDR1 is ENHRY and CDR2 is SYGVKD in the germline V gene. V lost 6 bases, J lost 2 bases, and 8 bases stayed unmatched.

This CDR3 is CASSMVTARTETQYF. DNA for the CDR3: TGTGCCAGCTCAATGGTTACAGCCCGTACAGAGACCCAGTACTTC. The chain uses TRBV18 and TRBJ2-5; no definite D call. The V gene lost 5 bases and the J gene lost 4 bases, with 17 bases spanning the gap. This CDR3 region has 15 residues. The germline CDR1 and CDR2 sequences are KGHSH and LQKENI. The full variable domain, rest sourced from reference TRBV18 and TRBJ2-5, is NAGVMQNPRHLVRRRGQEARLRCSPMKGHSHVYWYRQLPEEGLKFMVYLQKENIIDESGMPKERFSAEFPKEGPSILRIQQVVRGDSAAYFCASSMVTARTETQYFGPGTRLLVL.

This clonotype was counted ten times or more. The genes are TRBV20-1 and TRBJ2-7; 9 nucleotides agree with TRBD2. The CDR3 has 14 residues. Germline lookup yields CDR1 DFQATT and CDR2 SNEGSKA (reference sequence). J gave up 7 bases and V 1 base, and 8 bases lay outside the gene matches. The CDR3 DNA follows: TGCAGTGCTAGAGTAAGGACTAGCGCTAGTGAGCAGTACTTC. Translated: CSARVRTSASEQYF.

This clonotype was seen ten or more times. CDR3 in amino acids: CASSLARSGANVLTF. The DNA for the CDR3 is TGTGCCAGCAGCTTGGCCCGGTCTGGGGCCAACGTCCTGACTTTC. The rearrangement links TRBV7-2 to TRBJ2-6; no clear D gene. Germline assignment: CDR1 SGHTA and CDR2 FQGNSA. V dropped 3 bases and J dropped 1 base, with 7 bases sitting between them. This CDR3 contains 15 residues.

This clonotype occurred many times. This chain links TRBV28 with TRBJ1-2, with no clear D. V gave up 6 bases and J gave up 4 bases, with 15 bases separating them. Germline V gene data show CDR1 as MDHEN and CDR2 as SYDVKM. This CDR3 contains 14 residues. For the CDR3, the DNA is TGTGCCAGCAGCCCTGAGTCAACCACCTATGGCTACACCTTC. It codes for CASSPESTTYGYTF.

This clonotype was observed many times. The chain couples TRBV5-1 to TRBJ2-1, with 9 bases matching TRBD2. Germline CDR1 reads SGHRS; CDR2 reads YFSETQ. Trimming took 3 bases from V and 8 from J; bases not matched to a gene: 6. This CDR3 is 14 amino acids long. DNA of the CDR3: TGCGCCAGCAGCTCTATAGCGGGAGTGGATGAGCAGTTCTTC. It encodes CASSSIAGVDEQFF. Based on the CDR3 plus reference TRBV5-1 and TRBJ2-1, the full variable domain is KAGVTQTPRYLIKTRGQQVTLSCSPISGHRSVSWYQQTPGQGLQFLFEYFSETQRNKGNFPGRFSGRQFSNSRSEMNVSTLELGDSALYLCASSSIAGVDEQFFGPGTRLTVL.

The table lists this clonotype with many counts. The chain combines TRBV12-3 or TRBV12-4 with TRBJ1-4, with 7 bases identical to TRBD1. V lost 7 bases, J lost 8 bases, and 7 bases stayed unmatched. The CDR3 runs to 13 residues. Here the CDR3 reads CASTPIQGEKLFF. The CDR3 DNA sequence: TGTGCCAGCACTCCAATACAGGGGGAAAAACTGTTTTTT.

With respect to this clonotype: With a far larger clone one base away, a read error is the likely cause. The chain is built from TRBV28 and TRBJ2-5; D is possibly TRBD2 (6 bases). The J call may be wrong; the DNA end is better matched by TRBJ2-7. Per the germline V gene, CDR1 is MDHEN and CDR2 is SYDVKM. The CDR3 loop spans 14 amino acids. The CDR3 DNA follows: TGTGCCAGCAGGAAACTAGCTTGGGGTTGCGAGCAGTACTTC. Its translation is CASRKLAWGCEQYF.

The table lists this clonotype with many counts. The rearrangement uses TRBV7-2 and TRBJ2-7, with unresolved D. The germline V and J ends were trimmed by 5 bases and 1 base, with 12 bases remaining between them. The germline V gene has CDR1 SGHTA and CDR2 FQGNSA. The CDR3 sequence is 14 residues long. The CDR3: CASSPRAQSYEQYF. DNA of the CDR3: TGTGCCAGCAGCCCAAGGGCACAGTCCTACGAGCAGTACTTC.

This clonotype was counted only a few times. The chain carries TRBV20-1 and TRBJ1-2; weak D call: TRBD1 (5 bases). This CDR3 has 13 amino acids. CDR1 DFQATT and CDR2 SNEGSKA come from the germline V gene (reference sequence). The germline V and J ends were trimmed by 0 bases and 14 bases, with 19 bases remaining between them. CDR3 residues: CSARDGPQENDTF. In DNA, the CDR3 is TGCAGTGCTAGAGATGGACCACAGGAAAATGATACCTTC.

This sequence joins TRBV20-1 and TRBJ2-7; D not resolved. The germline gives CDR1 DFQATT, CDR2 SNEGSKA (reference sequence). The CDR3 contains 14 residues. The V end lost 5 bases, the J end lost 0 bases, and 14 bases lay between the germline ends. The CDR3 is CSALNPGTSYEQYF. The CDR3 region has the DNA TGCAGTGCTCTCAATCCAGGTACCTCCTACGAGCAGTACTTC.

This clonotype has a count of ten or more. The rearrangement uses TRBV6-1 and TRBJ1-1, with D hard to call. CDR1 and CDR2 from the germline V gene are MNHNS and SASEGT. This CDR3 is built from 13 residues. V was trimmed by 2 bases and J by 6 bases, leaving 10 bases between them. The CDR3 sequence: CASSEYSVAEAFF. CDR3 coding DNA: TGTGCCAGCAGTGAATACTCGGTGGCTGAAGCTTTCTTT.

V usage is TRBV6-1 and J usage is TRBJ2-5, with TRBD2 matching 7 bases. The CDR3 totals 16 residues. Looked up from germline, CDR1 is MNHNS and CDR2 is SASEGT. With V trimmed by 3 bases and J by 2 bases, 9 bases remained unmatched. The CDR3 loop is CASSDHLAEEQETQYF. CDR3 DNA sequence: TGTGCCAGCAGTGACCACCTAGCGGAGGAACAAGAGACCCAGTACTTC.

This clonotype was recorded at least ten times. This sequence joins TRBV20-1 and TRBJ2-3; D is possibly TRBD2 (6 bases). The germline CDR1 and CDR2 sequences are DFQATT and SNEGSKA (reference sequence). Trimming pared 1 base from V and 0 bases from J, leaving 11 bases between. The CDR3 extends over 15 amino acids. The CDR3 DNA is TGCAGTGCTAGAGCCGGGAGCGGGAGCACAGATACGCAGTATTTT. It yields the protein CSARAGSGSTDTQYF.

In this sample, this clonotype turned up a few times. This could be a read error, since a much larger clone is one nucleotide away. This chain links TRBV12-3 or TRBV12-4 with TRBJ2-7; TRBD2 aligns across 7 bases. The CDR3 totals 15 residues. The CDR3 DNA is TGTGCCGGCAGTTTATACTCTAGCGGTAAATACGAGCAGTACTTC. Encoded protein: CAGSLYSSGKYEQYF.

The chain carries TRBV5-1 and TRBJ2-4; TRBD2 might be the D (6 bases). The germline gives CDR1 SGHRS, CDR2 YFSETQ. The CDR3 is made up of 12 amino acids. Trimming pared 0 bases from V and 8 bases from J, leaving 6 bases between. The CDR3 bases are TGCGCCAGCAGCTTGGGGGGGGACATTCAGTACTTC. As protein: CASSLGGDIQYF. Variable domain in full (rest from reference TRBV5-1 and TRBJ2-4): KAGVTQTPRYLIKTRGQQVTLSCSPISGHRSVSWYQQTPGQGLQFLFEYFSETQRNKGNFPGRFSGRQFSNSRSEMNVSTLELGDSALYLCASSLGGDIQYFGAGTRLSVL.

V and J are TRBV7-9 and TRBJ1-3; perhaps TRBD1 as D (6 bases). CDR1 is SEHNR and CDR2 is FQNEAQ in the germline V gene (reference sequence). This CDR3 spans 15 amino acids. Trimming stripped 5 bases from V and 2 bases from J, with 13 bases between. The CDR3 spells CASSPRTAPGNTIYF. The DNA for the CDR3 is TGTGCCAGCAGCCCGAGGACAGCTCCTGGAAACACCATATATTTT.

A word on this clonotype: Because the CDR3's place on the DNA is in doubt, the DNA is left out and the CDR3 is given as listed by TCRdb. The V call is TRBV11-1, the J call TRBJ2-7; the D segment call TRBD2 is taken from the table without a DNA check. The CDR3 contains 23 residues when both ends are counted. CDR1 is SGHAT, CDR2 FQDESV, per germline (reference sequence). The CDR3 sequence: CASSFYICSARGTSGSTLYEQYF.

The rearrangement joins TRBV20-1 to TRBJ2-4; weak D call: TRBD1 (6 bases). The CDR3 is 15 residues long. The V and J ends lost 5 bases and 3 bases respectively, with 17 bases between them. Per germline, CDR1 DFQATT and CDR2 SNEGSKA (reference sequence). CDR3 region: CSAGPLGQFKNIQYF. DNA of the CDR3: TGCAGTGCTGGACCCCTGGGACAATTCAAAAACATTCAGTACTTC.

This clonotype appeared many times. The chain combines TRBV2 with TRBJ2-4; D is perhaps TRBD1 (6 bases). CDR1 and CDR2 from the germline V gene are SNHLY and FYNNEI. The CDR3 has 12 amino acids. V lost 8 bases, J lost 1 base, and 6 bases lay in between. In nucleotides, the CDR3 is TGTGCCAGCCAGGGGGCCAAAAACATTCAGTACTTC. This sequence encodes CASQGAKNIQYF.

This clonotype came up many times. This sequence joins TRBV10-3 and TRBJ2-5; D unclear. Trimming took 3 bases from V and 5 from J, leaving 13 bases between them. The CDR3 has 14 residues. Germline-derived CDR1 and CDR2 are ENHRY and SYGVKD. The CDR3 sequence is CAISDSVRRETQYF. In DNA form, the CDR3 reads TGTGCCATCAGTGACTCAGTGCGCCGGGAGACCCAGTACTTC.

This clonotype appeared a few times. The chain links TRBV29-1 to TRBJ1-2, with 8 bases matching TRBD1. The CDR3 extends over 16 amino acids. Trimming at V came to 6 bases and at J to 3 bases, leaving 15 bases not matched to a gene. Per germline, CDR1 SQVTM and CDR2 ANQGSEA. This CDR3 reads CSVPGLPGQVHYGYTF. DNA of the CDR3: TGCAGCGTCCCAGGGCTACCGGGACAGGTTCACTATGGCTACACCTTC.

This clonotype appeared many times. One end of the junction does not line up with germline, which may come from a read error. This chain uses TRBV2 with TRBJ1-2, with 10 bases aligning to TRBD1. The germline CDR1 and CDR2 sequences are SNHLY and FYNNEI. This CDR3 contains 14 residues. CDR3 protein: CASRDPGQGSGYTF. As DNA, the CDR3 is TGTGCCAGCCGTGATCCGGGACAGGGGTCTGGCTACACCTTC.

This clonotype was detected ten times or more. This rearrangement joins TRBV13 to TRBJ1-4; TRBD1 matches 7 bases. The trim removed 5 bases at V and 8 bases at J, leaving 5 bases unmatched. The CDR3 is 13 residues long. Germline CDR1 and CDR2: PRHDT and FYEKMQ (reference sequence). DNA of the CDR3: TGTGCCAGCAGCAGAAGGGACAGAGAAAAACTGTTTTTT. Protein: CASSRRDREKLFF. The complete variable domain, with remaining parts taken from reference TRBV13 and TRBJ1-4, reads AAGVIQSPRHLIKEKRETATLKCYPIPRHDTVYWYQQGPGQDPQFLISFYEKMQSDKGSIPDRFSAQQFSDYHSELNMSSLELGDSALYFCASSRRDREKLFFGSGTQLSVL.

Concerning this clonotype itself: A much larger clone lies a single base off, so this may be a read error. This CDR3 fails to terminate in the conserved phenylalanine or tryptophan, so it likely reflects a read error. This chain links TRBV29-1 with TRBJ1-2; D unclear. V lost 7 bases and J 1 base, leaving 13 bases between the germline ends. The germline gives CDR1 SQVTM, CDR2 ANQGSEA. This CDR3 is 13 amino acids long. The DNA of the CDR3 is TGCAGCGAGAAAAGGACGGATAACTATGGCTACACCCTC. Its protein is CSEKRTDNYGYTL.

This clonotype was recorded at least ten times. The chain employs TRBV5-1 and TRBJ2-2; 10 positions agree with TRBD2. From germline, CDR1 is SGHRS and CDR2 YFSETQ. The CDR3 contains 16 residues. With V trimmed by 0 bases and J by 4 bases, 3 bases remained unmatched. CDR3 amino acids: CASSLASGSTTGELFF. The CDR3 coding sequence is TGCGCCAGCAGCTTGGCTAGCGGGAGCACCACCGGGGAGCTGTTTTTT.

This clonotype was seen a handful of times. The CDR3 protein is CASSPEEGGNYGYTF. The DNA for the CDR3 is TGTGCCAGCTCACCAGAGGAGGGCGGCAACTATGGCTACACCTTC. The genes are TRBV18 and TRBJ1-2; D gene ambiguous. Germline loops: CDR1 KGHSH, CDR2 LQKENI. The CDR3 covers 15 residues. The germline V and J ends were trimmed by 2 bases and 2 bases, with 12 bases remaining between them.

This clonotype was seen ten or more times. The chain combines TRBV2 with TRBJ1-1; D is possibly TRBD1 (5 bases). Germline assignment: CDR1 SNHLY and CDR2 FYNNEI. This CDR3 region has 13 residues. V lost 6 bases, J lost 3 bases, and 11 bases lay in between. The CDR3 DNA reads TGTGCCAGCAGCCCGGCACAGGACACTGAAGCTTTCTTT. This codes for CASSPAQDTEAFF.